This entry lists 25 T cell receptor beta chains sequenced from one sample in a study of PD-L1 blockade in urothelial cancer. Only in-frame clones appear in the TCRdb table, and some are missing; sequencing was by immunoSEQ multiplex PCR. The sample lists some 120,000 clones; roughly 86% were seen once. Time point reported: peripheral blood 6 weeks after treatment start. Sequencing was performed on PBMCs, taken around atezolizumab (anti-PD-L1) treatment. The receptors originated from a man aged 50-60 years with urothelial cancer.

The V and J genes are TRBV28 and TRBJ2-1; 8 positions agree with TRBD1. The CDR3 has 18 amino acids. The J segment lost 6 bases and the V segment lost 3 bases, leaving 16 bases of the junction unmatched. Germline values: CDR1 MDHEN, CDR2 SYDVKM. This CDR3 is CASSFIPAGQGSGNEQFF. The CDR3 nucleotides read TGTGCCAGCAGTTTTATTCCGGCTGGACAGGGATCGGGCAATGAGCAGTTCTTC.

This chain joins TRBV2 and TRBJ1-1, with D tentatively TRBD1 (6 bases). Germline V gene data show CDR1 as SNHLY and CDR2 as FYNNEI. The CDR3 is made up of 13 amino acids. V shed 6 bases and J shed 5 bases, with 13 bases lying between them. The CDR3 nucleotides read TGTGCCAGCAGGAGGGAGGGGGGTACTGAAGCTTTCTTT. Translating gives CASRREGGTEAFF.

This chain joins TRBV18 and TRBJ1-6, with 10 nucleotides matching TRBD1. This CDR3 comprises 14 residues. The V gene end was trimmed by 3 bases and the J gene end by 10 bases; junction bases not matched to a gene: 3. CDR1 KGHSH and CDR2 LQKENI come from the germline V gene. Here the CDR3 reads CASSPDRGLSPLHF. The CDR3 DNA reads as TGTGCCAGCTCACCCGACAGGGGGCTCTCACCCCTCCACTTT.

The chain carries TRBV7-2 and TRBJ1-2; D ambiguous. Trimming left V 1 base short and J 4 bases short, with 7 bases between. This CDR3 region has 13 residues. CDR1 is SGHTA and CDR2 is FQGNSA in the germline V gene. The CDR3 region has the DNA TGTGCCAGCAGCTTAGACAGAGTCTATGGCTACACCTTC. Its protein is CASSLDRVYGYTF.

This chain joins TRBV27 and TRBJ1-4; 8 nucleotides match TRBD1. Losses at the gene ends were 4 bases for V and 5 bases for J; bases not matched to a gene: 6. The CDR3 length is 15 residues. The germline gives CDR1 MNHEY, CDR2 SMNVEV (reference sequence). CDR3 loop: CASSSATGVNEKLFF. CDR3 in DNA: TGTGCCAGCAGTTCCGCGACAGGGGTCAATGAAAAACTGTTTTTT.

The V and J genes are TRBV19 and TRBJ2-4; 10 nucleotides align to TRBD2. The V and J ends lost 4 bases and 0 bases, in that order; junction bases with no gene match: 12. This CDR3 is 19 amino acids long. Germline CDR1 and CDR2: LNHDA and SQIVND (reference sequence). The CDR3 spells CASSRTGTSDRIAKNIQYF. In nucleotides, the CDR3 is TGTGCCAGTAGTAGGACGGGGACTAGCGACCGAATAGCCAAAAACATTCAGTACTTC.

V gene TRBV27 combines with J gene TRBJ2-2; D is unresolved. CDR1 and CDR2 from the germline V gene are MNHEY and SMNVEV (reference sequence). CDR3 length equals 14 residues. V gave up 6 bases and J gave up 1 base, with 9 bases separating them. Written as DNA, the CDR3 is TGTGCCAGCAGATCTAATCTGAACACCGGGGAGCTGTTTTTT. This translates into CASRSNLNTGELFF.

V is TRBV6-1 and J is TRBJ1-4; 7 bases are a match to TRBD1. The length of the CDR3 is 13 residues. The trim removed 7 bases at V and 3 bases at J, leaving 2 bases unmatched. Germline-derived CDR1 and CDR2 are MNHNS and SASEGT. The CDR3: CASNDRANEKLFF. CDR3 DNA sequence: TGTGCCAGCAATGACAGGGCTAATGAAAAACTGTTTTTT.

This clone was seen only a few times. The V and J genes are TRBV2 and TRBJ2-1; 16 bases match TRBD2. The length of the CDR3 is 15 residues. The germline gives CDR1 SNHLY, CDR2 FYNNEI. V was pared by 6 bases and J by 7 bases, with 3 bases of the junction left unmatched. The CDR3 sequence: CASRPGLAGGNEQFF. The CDR3 DNA follows: TGTGCCAGCAGGCCGGGACTAGCGGGAGGGAATGAGCAGTTCTTC.

The sample holds one count of this clone. The J gene is TRBJ1-3, the V gene TRBV2, with a tentative D call TRBD1 (6 bases). V gave up 6 bases and J gave up 16 bases, with 22 bases separating them. CDR3 length: 13 residues. CDR1 and CDR2 from the germline V gene are SNHLY and FYNNEI. CDR3 sequence: CASRGGFGQKLYF. In DNA, the CDR3 is TGTGCCAGCAGAGGGGGATTTGGACAGAAACTTTATTTT.

This rearrangement joins TRBV11-2 to TRBJ2-2; D remains unclear. Trimming removed 0 bases from V and 6 bases from J, with 8 bases in between. This CDR3 is 14 amino acids long. Germline CDR1 reads SGHAT; CDR2 reads FQNNGV. In DNA, the CDR3 is TGTGCCAGCAGCTTAGATCCCGGTTCCGGGGAGCTGTTTTTT. It specifies CASSLDPGSGELFF.

This chain uses TRBV30 with TRBJ1-4, with 7 bases identical to TRBD1. Germline V gives CDR1 GTSNPN, CDR2 SVGIG (reference sequence). J was trimmed by 2 bases and V by 4 bases; bases with no gene match: 4. This CDR3 is built from 14 residues. CDR3 in amino acids: CAWNRGMTNEKLFF. CDR3 DNA: TGTGCCTGGAACAGGGGAATGACTAATGAAAAACTGTTTTTT.

The chain employs TRBV7-2 and TRBJ2-3; D remains ambiguous. V was pared by 1 base and J by 2 bases, with 7 bases between. Germline V gene sequence: CDR1 SGHTA, CDR2 FQGNSA. The CDR3 is 14 amino acids. The CDR3 DNA follows: TGTGCCAGCAGCTTAGACAGATCCACAGATACGCAGTATTTT. As protein: CASSLDRSTDTQYF.

A few counts support this clone. The chain joins TRBV6-1 to TRBJ2-7; TRBD2 matches 7 bases. The CDR3 totals 14 residues. CDR1 is MNHNS, CDR2 SASEGT, per germline. V shed 2 bases and J 3 bases; nucleotides not matched to a gene: 4. The CDR3 sequence is CASSETGRIYEQYF. For the CDR3, the DNA is TGTGCCAGCAGTGAAACCGGGAGGATCTACGAGCAGTACTTC.

This chain links TRBV28 with TRBJ1-5, with 10 bases matching TRBD1. CDR1 and CDR2 (germline): MDHEN, SYDVKM. Trimming at V came to 3 bases and at J to 4 bases, leaving 3 bases not matched to a gene. CDR3 length: 15 residues. The CDR3 loop reads CASSFEGQGNQPQHF. The CDR3, as DNA: TGTGCCAGCAGTTTTGAGGGACAGGGGAATCAGCCCCAGCATTTT.

This chain joins TRBV19 and TRBJ2-2; D is ambiguous. Germline CDR1 LNHDA, CDR2 SQIVND (reference sequence). Trimming removed 3 bases at V and 5 bases at J, with 10 bases between. The CDR3 extends over 14 amino acids. For the CDR3, the DNA is TGTGCCAGTAGTATCCAGGTGTTAACCGGGGAGCTGTTTTTT. Protein product: CASSIQVLTGELFF.

The chain uses TRBV28 and TRBJ2-7; 10 nucleotides line up with TRBD2. This CDR3 contains 15 residues. With 8 bases clipped from V and 0 bases from J, the junction kept 7 bases outside the gene matches. Germline values: CDR1 MDHEN, CDR2 SYDVKM. CDR3 in DNA: TGTGCCAGCCTATTAGCGGGAGGTAGCTCCTACGAGCAGTACTTC. Protein product: CASLLAGGSSYEQYF. Filled out from reference TRBV28 and TRBJ2-7, the complete variable domain reads DVKVTQSSRYLVKRTGEKVFLECVQDMDHENMFWYRQDPGLGLRLIYFSYDVKMKEKGDIPEGYSVSREKKERFSLILESASTNQTSMYLCASLLAGGSSYEQYFGPGTRLTVT.

The chain recombines TRBV18 with TRBJ2-7, with D maybe TRBD1 (5 bases). From germline, CDR1 is KGHSH and CDR2 LQKENI. This CDR3 comprises 13 residues. Between the trimmed V and J ends, which lost 3 bases and 2 bases, there was a span of 8 bases. The CDR3 is CASSPGLAYEQYF. CDR3 DNA: TGTGCCAGCTCACCGGGGCTAGCCTACGAGCAGTACTTC.

The V call is TRBV5-4, the J call TRBJ2-7; D ambiguous. V lost 6 bases and J lost 4, with 5 bases in between. Germline V gene data show CDR1 as SGHNT and CDR2 as YYREEE (reference sequence). This CDR3 comprises 10 residues. The CDR3 DNA reads TGTGCCAGCACCGTATACGAGCAGTACTTC. It codes for CASTVYEQYF.

The J gene is TRBJ2-7, the V gene TRBV11-2, with TRBD2 identical over 12 bases. The germline CDR1 and CDR2 sequences are SGHAT and FQNNGV. V shed 5 bases and J 6 bases; nucleotides not matched to a gene: 8. The CDR3 extends over 15 amino acids. In DNA form, the CDR3 reads TGTGCCAGCAGCCCGGGGACTAGCGGGCCCTCCGAGCAGTACTTC. It codes for CASSPGTSGPSEQYF. The whole variable domain, remainder taken from reference TRBV11-2 and TRBJ2-7, is EAGVAQSPRYKIIEKRQSVAFWCNPISGHATLYWYQQILGQGPKLLIQFQNNGVVDDSQLPKDRFSAERLKGVDSTLKIQPAKLEDSAVYLCASSPGTSGPSEQYFGPGTRLTVT.

V and J are TRBV19 and TRBJ1-5, with D unclear. Germline CDR1 reads LNHDA; CDR2 reads SQIVND (reference sequence). The V end was cut by 6 bases, the J end by 0 bases, with 6 bases between. The CDR3 is 13 residues long. The CDR3 sequence: CASSPYSNQPQHF. The DNA of the CDR3 is TGTGCCAGTAGCCCTTATAGCAATCAGCCCCAGCATTTT. The full variable domain, its missing parts supplied by reference TRBV19 and TRBJ1-5, is DGGITQSPKYLFRKEGQNVTLSCEQNLNHDAMYWYRQDPGQGLRLIYYSQIVNDFQKGDIAEGYSVSREKKESFPLTVTSAQKNPTAFYLCASSPYSNQPQHFGDGTRLSIL.

The V and J genes are TRBV11-1 and TRBJ2-7; 10 bases align to TRBD2. J lost 9 bases, V lost 1 base, and 12 bases had no gene match. CDR3 length: 16 residues. Looked up from germline, CDR1 is SGHAT and CDR2 is FQDESV (reference sequence). The CDR3: CASSLVPGLAESRQYF. The CDR3 DNA sequence: TGTGCCAGCAGCTTAGTACCCGGACTAGCGGAATCCCGGCAGTACTTC. Complete variable domain (other parts from reference TRBV11-1 and TRBJ2-7): EAEVAQSPRYKITEKSQAVAFWCDPISGHATLYWYRQILGQGPELLVQFQDESVVDDSQLPKDRFSAERLKGVDSTLKIQPAELGDSAMYLCASSLVPGLAESRQYFGPGTRLTVT.

The chain is built from TRBV5-1 and TRBJ2-5; D may be TRBD1 (6 bases). Per the germline V gene, CDR1 is SGHRS and CDR2 is YFSETQ. V was clipped by 4 bases and J by 5 bases, with 15 bases between them. The CDR3 loop spans 14 amino acids. CDR3 loop: CASSQQGLRETQYF. CDR3 bases: TGCGCCAGCAGCCAACAGGGTCTTAGGGAGACCCAGTACTTC.

The gene calls are TRBV28 and TRBJ2-1; 14 nucleotides align to TRBD2. Looked up from germline, CDR1 is MDHEN and CDR2 is SYDVKM. V trimming: 4 bases; J trimming: 0 bases; junction bases outside the gene matches: 11. The CDR3 extends over 20 amino acids. CDR3 residues: CASSSVLGLAGVTSYNEQFF. The CDR3 region has the DNA TGTGCCAGCAGTTCAGTTTTGGGACTAGCGGGAGTGACCTCCTACAATGAGCAGTTCTTC.

V gene TRBV28 combines with J gene TRBJ1-2; D not resolved. This CDR3 comprises 13 residues. The germline CDR1 and CDR2 sequences are MDHEN and SYDVKM. With 5 bases removed from V and 5 bases from J, the gap between germline ends came to 12 bases. The CDR3 sequence: CASSRTPRYGYTF. The CDR3 bases are TGTGCCAGCAGTCGCACCCCTAGGTATGGCTACACCTTC.